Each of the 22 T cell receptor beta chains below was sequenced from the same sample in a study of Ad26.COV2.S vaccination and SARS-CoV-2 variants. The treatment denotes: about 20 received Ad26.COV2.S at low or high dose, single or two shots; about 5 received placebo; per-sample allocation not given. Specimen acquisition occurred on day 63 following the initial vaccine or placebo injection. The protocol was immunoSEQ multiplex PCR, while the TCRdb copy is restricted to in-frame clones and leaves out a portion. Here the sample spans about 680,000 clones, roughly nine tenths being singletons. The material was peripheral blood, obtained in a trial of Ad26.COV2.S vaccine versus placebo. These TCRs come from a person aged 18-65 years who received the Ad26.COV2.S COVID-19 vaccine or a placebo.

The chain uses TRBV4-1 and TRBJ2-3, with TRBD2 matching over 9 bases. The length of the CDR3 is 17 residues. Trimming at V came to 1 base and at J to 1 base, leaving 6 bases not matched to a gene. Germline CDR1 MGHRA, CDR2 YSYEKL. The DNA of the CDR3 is TGCGCCAGCAGCCAAGCCTCCTTAGCGGGGGGCACAGATACGCAGTATTTT. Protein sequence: CASSQASLAGGTDTQYF.

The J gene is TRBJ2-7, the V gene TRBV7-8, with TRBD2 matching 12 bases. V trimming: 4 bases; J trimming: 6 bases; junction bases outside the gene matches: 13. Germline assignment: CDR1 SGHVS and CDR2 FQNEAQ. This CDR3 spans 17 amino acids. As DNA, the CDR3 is TGTGCCAGCAGCTCACTCCGGCTAGCGGGAGGGCCGGGCGAGCAGTACTTC. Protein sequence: CASSSLRLAGGPGEQYF.

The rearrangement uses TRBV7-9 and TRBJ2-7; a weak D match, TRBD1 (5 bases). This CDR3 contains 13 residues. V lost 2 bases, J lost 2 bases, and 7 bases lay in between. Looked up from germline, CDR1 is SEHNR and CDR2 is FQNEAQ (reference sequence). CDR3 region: CASSLRGTYEQYF. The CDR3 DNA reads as TGTGCCAGCAGCTTAAGGGGCACCTACGAGCAGTACTTC.

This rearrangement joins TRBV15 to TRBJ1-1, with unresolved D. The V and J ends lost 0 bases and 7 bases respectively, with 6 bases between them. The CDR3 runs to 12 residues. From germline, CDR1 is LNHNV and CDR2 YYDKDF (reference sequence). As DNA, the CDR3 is TGTGCCACCAGCAGAGACGAAGGTGAAGCTTTCTTT. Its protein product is CATSRDEGEAFF.

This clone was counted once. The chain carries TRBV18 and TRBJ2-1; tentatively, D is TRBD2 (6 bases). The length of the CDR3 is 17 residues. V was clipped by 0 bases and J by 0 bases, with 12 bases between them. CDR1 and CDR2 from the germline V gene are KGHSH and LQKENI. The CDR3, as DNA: TGTGCCAGCTCACCACCGACCGGCGGGGTCTCCTACAATGAGCAGTTCTTC. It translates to CASSPPTGGVSYNEQFF. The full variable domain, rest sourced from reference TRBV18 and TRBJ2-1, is NAGVMQNPRHLVRRRGQEARLRCSPMKGHSHVYWYRQLPEEGLKFMVYLQKENIIDESGMPKERFSAEFPKEGPSILRIQQVVRGDSAAYFCASSPPTGGVSYNEQFFGPGTRLTVL.

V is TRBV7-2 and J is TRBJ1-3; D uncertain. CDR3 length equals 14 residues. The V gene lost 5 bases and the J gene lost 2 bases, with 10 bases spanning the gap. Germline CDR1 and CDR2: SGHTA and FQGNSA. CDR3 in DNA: TGTGCCAGCAGCCCCCCGTCGGCTGGAAACACCATATATTTT. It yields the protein CASSPPSAGNTIYF.

This CDR3 is CASPAVRGDTEAFF. The CDR3 nucleotides read TGTGCCTCTCCAGCGGTCCGAGGGGACACTGAAGCTTTCTTT. The rearrangement links TRBV30 to TRBJ1-1, with a tentative D call TRBD1 (5 bases). V lost 7 bases and J 3 bases, leaving 18 bases between the germline ends. The CDR3 spans 14 residues. Looked up from germline, CDR1 is GTSNPN and CDR2 is SVGIG (reference sequence). The whole variable domain, filled in from reference TRBV30 and TRBJ1-1, reads SQTIHQWPATLVQPVGSPLSLECTVEGTSNPNLYWYRQAAGRGLQLLFYSVGIGQISSEVPQNLSASRPQDRQFILSSKKLLLSDSGFYLCASPAVRGDTEAFFGQGTRLTVV.

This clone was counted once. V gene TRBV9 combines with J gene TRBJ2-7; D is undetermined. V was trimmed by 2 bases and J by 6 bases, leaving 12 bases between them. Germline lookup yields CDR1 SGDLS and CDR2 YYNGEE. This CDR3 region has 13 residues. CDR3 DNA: TGTGCCAGCAGCGTGTCGGTGCTCGGCGAGCAGTACTTC. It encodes CASSVSVLGEQYF.

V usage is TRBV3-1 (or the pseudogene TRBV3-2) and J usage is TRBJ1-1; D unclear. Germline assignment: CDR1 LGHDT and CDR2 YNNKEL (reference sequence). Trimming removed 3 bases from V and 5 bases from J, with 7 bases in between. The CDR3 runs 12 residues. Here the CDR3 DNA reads TGTGCCAGCAGCCAGACTTATACTGAAGCTTTCTTT. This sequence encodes CASSQTYTEAFF.

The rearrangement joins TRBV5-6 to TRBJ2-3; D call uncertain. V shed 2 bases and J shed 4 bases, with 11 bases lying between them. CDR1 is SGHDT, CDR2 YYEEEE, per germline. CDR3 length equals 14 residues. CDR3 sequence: CASSLDRRPDTQYF. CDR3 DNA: TGTGCCAGCAGCTTAGATCGACGGCCAGATACGCAGTATTTT.

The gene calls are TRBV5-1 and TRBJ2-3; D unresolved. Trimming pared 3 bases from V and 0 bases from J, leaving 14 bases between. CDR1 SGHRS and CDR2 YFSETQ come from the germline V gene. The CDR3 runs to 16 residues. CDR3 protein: CASSSTPTGSTDTQYF. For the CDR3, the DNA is TGCGCCAGCAGCTCGACACCGACGGGCAGCACAGATACGCAGTATTTT.

CDR3 in DNA: TGTGCCAGCAGTGAAGCCGGGGTAGCGGGAAACACCATATATTTT. This codes for CASSEAGVAGNTIYF. The chain links TRBV6-1 to TRBJ1-3, with D uncertain. Deletions cut 0 bases from V and 4 bases from J, with 10 bases between. The CDR3 sequence is 15 residues long. The germline gives CDR1 MNHNS, CDR2 SASEGT.

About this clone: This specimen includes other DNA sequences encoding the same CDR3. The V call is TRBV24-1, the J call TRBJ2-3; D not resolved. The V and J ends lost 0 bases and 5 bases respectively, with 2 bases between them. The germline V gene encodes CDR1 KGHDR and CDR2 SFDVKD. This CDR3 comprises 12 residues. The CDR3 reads CATSDLRDTQYF. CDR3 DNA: TGTGCCACCAGTGATTTGCGAGATACGCAGTATTTT.

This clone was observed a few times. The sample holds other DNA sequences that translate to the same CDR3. The CDR3 DNA follows: TGTGCCACCAGCAGAGAGAAGGGCAGCTCCTACGAGCAGTACTTC. Amino acid sequence: CATSREKGSSYEQYF. The gene calls are TRBV15 and TRBJ2-7, with D uncertain. Germline loops: CDR1 LNHNV, CDR2 YYDKDF (reference sequence). The CDR3 is 15 residues long. V was trimmed by 0 bases and J by 0 bases, leaving 9 bases between them.

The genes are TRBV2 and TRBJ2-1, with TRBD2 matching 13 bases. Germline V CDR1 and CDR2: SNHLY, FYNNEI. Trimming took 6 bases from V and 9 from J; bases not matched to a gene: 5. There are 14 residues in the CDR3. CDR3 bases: TGTGCCAGCAGCCGGACTAGCGGGAGTGGTGAGCAGTTCTTC. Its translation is CASSRTSGSGEQFF.

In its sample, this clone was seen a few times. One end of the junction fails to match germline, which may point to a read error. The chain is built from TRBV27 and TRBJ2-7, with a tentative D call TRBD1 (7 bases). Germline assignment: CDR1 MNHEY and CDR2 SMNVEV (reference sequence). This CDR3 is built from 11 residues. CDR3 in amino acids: CACRGVYEQYF. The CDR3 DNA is TGTGCCTGCAGGGGGGTATACGAGCAGTACTTC.

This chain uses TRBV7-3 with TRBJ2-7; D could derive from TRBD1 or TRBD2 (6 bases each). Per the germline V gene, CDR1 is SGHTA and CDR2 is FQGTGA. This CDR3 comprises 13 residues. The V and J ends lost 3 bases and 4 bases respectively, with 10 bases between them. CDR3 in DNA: TGTGCCAGCAGCTTCGGGGGCGGTTACGAGCAGTACTTC. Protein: CASSFGGGYEQYF. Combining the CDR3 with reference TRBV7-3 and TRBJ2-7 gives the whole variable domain GAGVSQTPSNKVTEKGKYVELRCDPISGHTALYWYRQSLGQGPEFLIYFQGTGAADDSGLPNDRFFAVRPEGSVSTLKIQRTERGDSAVYLCASSFGGGYEQYFGPGTRLTVT.

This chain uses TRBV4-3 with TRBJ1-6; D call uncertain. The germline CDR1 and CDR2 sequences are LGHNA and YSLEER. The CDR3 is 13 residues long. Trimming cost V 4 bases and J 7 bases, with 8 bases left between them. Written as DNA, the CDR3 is TGCGCCAGCAGCCGGGCTGCGAATTCACCCCTCCACTTT. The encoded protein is CASSRAANSPLHF.

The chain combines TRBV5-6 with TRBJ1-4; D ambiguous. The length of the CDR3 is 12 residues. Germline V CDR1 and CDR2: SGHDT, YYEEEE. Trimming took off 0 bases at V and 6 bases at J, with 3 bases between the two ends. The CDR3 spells CASSLGDEKLFF. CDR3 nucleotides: TGTGCCAGCAGCTTGGGGGATGAAAAACTGTTTTTT.

CDR3 in amino acids: CASRKWIGQGGYEQYF. In nucleotides, the CDR3 is TGTGCCAGCCGGAAATGGATCGGACAGGGGGGGTACGAGCAGTACTTC. The V gene is TRBV2, the J gene TRBJ2-7, with 10 nucleotides matching TRBD1. Trimming took 8 bases from V and 4 from J; bases not matched to a gene: 14. Germline lookup yields CDR1 SNHLY and CDR2 FYNNEI. This CDR3 region has 16 residues.

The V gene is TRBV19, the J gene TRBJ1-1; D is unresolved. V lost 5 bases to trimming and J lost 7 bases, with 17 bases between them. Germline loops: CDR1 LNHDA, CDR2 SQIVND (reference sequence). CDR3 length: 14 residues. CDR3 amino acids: CASSPRVGVGEAFF. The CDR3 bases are TGTGCCAGTAGTCCCCGTGTGGGCGTAGGTGAAGCTTTCTTT.

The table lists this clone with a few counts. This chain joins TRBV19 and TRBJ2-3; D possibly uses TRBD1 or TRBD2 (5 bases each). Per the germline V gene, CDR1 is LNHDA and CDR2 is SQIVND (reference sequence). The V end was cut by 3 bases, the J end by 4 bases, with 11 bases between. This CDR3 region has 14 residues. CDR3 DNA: TGTGCCAGTAGTATTGGGGGATTTGCAGATACGCAGTATTTT. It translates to CASSIGGFADTQYF.